These 5 T cell receptor beta chains originate from one sample sequenced in a study of shared clonotypes between healthy human individuals. TCRdb's table, derived via immunoSEQ multiplex PCR, lists solely in-frame clones and lacks some. The sample carries just over 2,000,000 clones, over 85% recorded once. Source material: naive CD4+ T cells sorted from blood. Subset in this sample: CD45RA+ positively selected. Source of these receptors: a man aged 18-30 years in good health.

As to this clone: The sample holds other DNA sequences that translate to the same CDR3. The chain has TRBV18 and TRBJ2-2; TRBD1 is a possible D gene (5 bases). Trimming shortened V by 6 bases and J by 2 bases, and 10 bases separated the two germline ends. The CDR3 runs 14 residues. Germline V gene lookup returns CDR1 KGHSH and CDR2 LQKENI. The CDR3 loop reads CASSGQRNTGELFF. CDR3 nucleotide sequence: TGTGCCAGCTCGGGGCAGAGAAACACCGGGGAGCTGTTTTTT.

The chain joins TRBV7-8 to TRBJ2-2; D unclear. CDR1 SGHVS and CDR2 FQNEAQ come from the germline V gene. CDR3 length equals 15 residues. The V end was cut by 3 bases, the J end by 5 bases, with 13 bases between. The CDR3 DNA follows: TGTGCCAGCAGCTTGGGCGAACCCAGGACCGGGGAGCTGTTTTTT. Translation: CASSLGEPRTGELFF.

The chain couples TRBV9 to TRBJ2-2; maybe TRBD2 (5 bases). V lost 3 bases and J 4 bases, leaving 10 bases between the germline ends. The CDR3 length is 14 residues. Germline V gene data show CDR1 as SGDLS and CDR2 as YYNGEE. The CDR3 reads CASSAELVTGELFF. In DNA form, the CDR3 reads TGTGCCAGCAGCGCCGAACTAGTCACCGGGGAGCTGTTTTTT. Full variable domain (missing parts from reference TRBV9 and TRBJ2-2): DSGVTQTPKHLITATGQRVTLRCSPRSGDLSVYWYQQSLDQGLQFLIQYYNGEERAKGNILERFSAQQFPDLHSELNLSSLELGDSALYFCASSAELVTGELFFGEGSRLTVL.

A remark on this clone: Other DNA sequences in this sample translate to the same CDR3. V gene TRBV20-1 combines with J gene TRBJ2-7, with D hard to call. CDR1 DFQATT and CDR2 SNEGSKA come from the germline V gene (reference sequence). V gave up 0 bases and J gave up 5 bases, with 5 bases separating them. This CDR3 comprises 11 residues. The CDR3 spells CSARDRDEQYF. CDR3 DNA sequence: TGCAGTGCTAGAGATAGGGACGAGCAGTACTTC.

V gene TRBV5-1 combines with J gene TRBJ1-2; D not resolved. This CDR3 is 12 amino acids long. Germline V CDR1 and CDR2: SGHRS, YFSETQ. Deletions cut 4 bases from V and 8 bases from J, with 12 bases between. The CDR3 DNA reads TGCGCCAGCAGCAAGGACCGCATGGGCTACACCTTC. Encoded protein: CASSKDRMGYTF.